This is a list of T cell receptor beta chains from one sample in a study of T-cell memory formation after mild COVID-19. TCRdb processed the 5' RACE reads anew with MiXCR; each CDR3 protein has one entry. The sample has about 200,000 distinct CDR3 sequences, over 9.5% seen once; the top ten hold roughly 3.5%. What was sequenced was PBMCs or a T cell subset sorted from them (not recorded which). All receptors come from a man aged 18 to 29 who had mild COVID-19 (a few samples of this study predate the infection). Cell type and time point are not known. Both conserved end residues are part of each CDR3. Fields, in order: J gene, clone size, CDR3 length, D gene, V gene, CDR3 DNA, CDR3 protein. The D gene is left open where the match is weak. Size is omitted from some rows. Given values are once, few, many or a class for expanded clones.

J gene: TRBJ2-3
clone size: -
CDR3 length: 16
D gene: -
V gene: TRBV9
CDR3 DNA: TGTGCCAGCAGCGTAGGGGGGGCAAGGAGCACAGATACGCAGTATTTT
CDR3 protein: CASSVGGARSTDTQYF

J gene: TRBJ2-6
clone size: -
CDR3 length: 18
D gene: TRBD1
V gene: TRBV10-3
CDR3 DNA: TGTGCCATCAGATCCGGGACAGGGGGCTCGAATGGGGCCAACGTCCTGACTTTC
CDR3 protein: CAIRSGTGGSNGANVLTF

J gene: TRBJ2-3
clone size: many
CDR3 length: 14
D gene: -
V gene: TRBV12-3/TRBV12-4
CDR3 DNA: TGTGCCAGCAGTTTCGCGGGGTCCCCAGATACGCAGTATTTT
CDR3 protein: CASSFAGSPDTQYF

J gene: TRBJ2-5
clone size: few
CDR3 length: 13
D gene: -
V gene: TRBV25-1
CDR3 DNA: TGTGCCAGCAGTGAATGGCAGGAAGAGACCCAGTACTTC
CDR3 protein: CASSEWQEETQYF

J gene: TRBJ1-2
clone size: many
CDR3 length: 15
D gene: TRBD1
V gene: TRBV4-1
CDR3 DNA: TGCGCCAGCAGTCGTCCCGGGACAGGCCAGGACGGCTACACCTTC
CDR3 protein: CASSRPGTGQDGYTF

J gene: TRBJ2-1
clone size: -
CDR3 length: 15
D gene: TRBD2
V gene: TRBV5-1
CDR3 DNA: TGCGCCAGCAGCCACGGGACTAGCGGGGCCAATGAGCAGTTCTTC
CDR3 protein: CASSHGTSGANEQFF

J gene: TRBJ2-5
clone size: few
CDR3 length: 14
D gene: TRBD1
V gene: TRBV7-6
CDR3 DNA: TGTGCCAGCAGCTTAGGGGACAGGGGAGAGACCCAGTACTTC
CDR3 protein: CASSLGDRGETQYF

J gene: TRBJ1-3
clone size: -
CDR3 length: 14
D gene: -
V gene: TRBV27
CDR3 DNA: TGTGCCAGCAGGCCTATCAGGGGAGGAAACACCATATATTTT
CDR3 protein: CASRPIRGGNTIYF

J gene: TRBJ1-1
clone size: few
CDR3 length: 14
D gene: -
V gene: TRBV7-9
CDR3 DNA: TGTGCCAGCAGCCTACTACAGGGGAACACTGAAGCTTTCTTT
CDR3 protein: CASSLLQGNTEAFF

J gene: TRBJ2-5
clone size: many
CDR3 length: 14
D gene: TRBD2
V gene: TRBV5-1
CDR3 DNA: TGCGCCAGCAGCACCGGGGGGGCTGAGGAGACCCAGTACTTC
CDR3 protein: CASSTGGAEETQYF

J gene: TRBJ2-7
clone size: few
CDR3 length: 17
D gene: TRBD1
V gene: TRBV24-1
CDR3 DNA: TGTGCCACGGGATTCCGGGACAGGCGATTTTCCTCCTACGAGCAGTACTTC
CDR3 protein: CATGFRDRRFSSYEQYF

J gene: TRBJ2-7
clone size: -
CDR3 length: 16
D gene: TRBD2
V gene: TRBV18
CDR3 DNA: TGTGCCAGCTCACCGATAACTAGCGGGAGGACGGGGGAGCAGTACTTC
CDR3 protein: CASSPITSGRTGEQYF

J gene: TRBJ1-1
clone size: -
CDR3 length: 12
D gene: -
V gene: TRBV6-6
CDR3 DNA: TGTGCCAGCAGCCCCGGGGGGACTCGAGCTTTCTTT
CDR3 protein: CASSPGGTRAFF

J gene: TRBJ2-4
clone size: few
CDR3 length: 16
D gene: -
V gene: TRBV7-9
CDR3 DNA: TGTGCCAGCAGCTTAGCCGGAAGGGAGGTCAAAAACATTCAGTACTTC
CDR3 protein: CASSLAGREVKNIQYF

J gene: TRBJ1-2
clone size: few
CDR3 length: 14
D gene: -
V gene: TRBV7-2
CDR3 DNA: TGTGCCAGCAGCTTCACCCCCGGGGGCTATGGCTACACCTTC
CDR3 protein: CASSFTPGGYGYTF

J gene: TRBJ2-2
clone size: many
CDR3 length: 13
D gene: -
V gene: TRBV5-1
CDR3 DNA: TGCGCCAGCAGCTTGGCGTCAGCCGGGGAGCTGTTTTTT
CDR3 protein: CASSLASAGELFF

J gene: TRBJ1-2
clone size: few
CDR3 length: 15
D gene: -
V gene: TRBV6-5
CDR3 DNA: TGTGCCAGCAGTTACTCGAAAAGCACCGGCTATGGCTACACCTTC
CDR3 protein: CASSYSKSTGYGYTF

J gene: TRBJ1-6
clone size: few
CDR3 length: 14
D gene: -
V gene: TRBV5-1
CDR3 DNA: TGCGCCAGCAGCTTGGGGGACACGAATTCACCCCTCCACTTT
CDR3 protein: CASSLGDTNSPLHF

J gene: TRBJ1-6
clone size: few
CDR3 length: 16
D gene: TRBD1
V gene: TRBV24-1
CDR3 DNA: TGTGCCACCCTTCGACAGGGAGGGTCCTATAATTCACCCCTCCACTTT
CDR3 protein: CATLRQGGSYNSPLHF

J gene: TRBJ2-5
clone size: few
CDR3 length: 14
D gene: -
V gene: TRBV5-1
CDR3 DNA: TGCGCCAGCTCCGTTAGTCGAGCGGGAGAGACCCAGTACTTC
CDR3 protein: CASSVSRAGETQYF

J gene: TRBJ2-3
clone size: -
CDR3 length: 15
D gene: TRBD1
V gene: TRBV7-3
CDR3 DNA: TGTGCCAGCAGCCCGTCTGGGACAGGGCAGGATACGCAGTATTTT
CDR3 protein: CASSPSGTGQDTQYF

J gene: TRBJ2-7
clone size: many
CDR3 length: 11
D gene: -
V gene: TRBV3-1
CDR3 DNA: TGTGCCAGCAGCCAATTGAGCGAGCAGTACTTC
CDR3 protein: CASSQLSEQYF

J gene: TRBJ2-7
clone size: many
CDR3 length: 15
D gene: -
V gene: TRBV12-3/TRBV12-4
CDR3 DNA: TGTGCCAGCAGTCCACTTGGTAGCGGCCCCTACGAGCAGTACTTC
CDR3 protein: CASSPLGSGPYEQYF

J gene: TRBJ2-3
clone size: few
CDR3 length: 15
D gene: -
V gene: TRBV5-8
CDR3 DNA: TGTGCCAGCAGCTTGGGGCAGTCTAGCACAGATACGCAGTATTTT
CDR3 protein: CASSLGQSSTDTQYF

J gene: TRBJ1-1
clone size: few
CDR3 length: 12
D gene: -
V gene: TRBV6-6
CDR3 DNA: TGTGCCAGCAGTTACAGGATGCCTGAAGCTTTCTTT
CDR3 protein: CASSYRMPEAFF

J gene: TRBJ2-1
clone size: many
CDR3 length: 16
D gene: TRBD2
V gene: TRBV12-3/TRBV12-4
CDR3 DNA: TGTGCCAGCACCCTCGGGGGGGGACGGGGATACAATGAGCAGTTCTTC
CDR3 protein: CASTLGGGRGYNEQFF

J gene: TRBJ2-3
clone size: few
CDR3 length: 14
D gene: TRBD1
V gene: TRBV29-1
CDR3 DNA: TGCAGCGTTGACTCCCACAGGGGAACAGATACGCAGTATTTT
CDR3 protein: CSVDSHRGTDTQYF

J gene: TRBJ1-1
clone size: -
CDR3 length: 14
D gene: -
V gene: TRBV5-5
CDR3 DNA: TGTGCCAGCAGCTTGCCCCCGGGGAGAACTGAAGCTTTCTTT
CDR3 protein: CASSLPPGRTEAFF

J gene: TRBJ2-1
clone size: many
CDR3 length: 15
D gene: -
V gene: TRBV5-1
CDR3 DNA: TGCGCCAGCAGTCGAATCGGGGGGCCCTACAATGAGCAGTTCTTC
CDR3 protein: CASSRIGGPYNEQFF

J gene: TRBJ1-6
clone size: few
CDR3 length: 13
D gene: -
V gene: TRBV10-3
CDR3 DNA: TGTGCCATCAGTAGACAGGACGGTTCACCCCTCCACTTT
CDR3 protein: CAISRQDGSPLHF

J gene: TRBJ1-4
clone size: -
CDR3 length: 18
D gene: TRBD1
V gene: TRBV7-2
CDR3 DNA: TGTGCCAGCAGCTTCGCGCGGGACAGGGGGACGGCTAATGAAAAACTGTTTTTT
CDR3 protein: CASSFARDRGTANEKLFF

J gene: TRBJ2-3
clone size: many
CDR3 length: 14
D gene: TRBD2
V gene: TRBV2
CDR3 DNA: TGTGCCAGCATCCCCCGACTAGCGACAGATACGCAGTATTTT
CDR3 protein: CASIPRLATDTQYF

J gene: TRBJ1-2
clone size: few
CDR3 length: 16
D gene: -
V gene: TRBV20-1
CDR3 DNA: TGCAGTGCTAGAGATGTTGTGAGACGAACTAACTATGGCTACACCTTC
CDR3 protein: CSARDVVRRTNYGYTF

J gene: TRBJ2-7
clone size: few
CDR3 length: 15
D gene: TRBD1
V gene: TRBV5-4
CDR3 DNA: TGTGCCAGCAGTCGTGGACAGGGACCCCCTTACGAGCAGTACTTC
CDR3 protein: CASSRGQGPPYEQYF

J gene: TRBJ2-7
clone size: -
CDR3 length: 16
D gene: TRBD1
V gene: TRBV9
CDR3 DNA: TGTGCCAGCAGCGTAAGTAAGTTTGCAGGGGGCTACGAGCAGTACTTC
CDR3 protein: CASSVSKFAGGYEQYF

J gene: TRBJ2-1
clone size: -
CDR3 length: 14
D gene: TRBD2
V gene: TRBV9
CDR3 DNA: TGTGCCAGCAGCGGAACCTTAGCGGGGGGCGTCTCGCTCTTC
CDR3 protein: CASSGTLAGGVSLF

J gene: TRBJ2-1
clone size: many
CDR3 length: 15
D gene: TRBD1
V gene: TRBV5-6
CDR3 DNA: TGTGCCAGCAGCTTGGAGGGACAGGGGAACAATGAGCAGTTCTTC
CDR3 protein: CASSLEGQGNNEQFF

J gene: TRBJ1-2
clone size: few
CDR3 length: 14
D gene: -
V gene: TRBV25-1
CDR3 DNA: TGTGCCAGCAGCCGAGCCGACCGCAACTATGGCTACACCTTC
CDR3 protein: CASSRADRNYGYTF

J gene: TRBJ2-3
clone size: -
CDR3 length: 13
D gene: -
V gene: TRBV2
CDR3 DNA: TGTGCCAGCAGTGAAGGGCAGGAAGTTACGCAGTATTTT
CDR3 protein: CASSEGQEVTQYF

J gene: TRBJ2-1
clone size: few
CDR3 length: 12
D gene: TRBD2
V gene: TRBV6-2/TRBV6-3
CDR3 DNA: TGTGCCAGCAGTTCACTAGCGGACTTACAGTTCTTC
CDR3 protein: CASSSLADLQFF

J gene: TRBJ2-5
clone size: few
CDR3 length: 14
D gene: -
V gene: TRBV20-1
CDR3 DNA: TGCAGTGCTAGAGGCACAGGGTCCAAAGAGACCCAGTACTTC
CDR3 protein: CSARGTGSKETQYF

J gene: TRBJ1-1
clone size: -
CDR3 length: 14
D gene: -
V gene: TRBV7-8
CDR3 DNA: TGTGCCAGCAGCTCCCCTTGGGGGAACACTGAAGCTTTCTTT
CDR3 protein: CASSSPWGNTEAFF

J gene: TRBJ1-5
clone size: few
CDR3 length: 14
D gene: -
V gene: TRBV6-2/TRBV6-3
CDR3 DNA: TGTGCCAGCAGACCCTCAGGGTTTTCTCAGCCCCAGCATTTT
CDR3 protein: CASRPSGFSQPQHF

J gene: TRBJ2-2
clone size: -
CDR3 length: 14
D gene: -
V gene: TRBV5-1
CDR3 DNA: TGCGCCAGCAGCACCTACACGAACACCGGGGAGCTGTTTTTT
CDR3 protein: CASSTYTNTGELFF

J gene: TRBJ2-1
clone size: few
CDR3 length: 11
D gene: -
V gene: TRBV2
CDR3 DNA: TGTGCCAGCATTAAGGGGGATGAGCAGTTCTTC
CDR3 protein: CASIKGDEQFF

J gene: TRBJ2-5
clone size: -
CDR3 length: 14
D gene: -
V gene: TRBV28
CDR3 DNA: TGTGCCAGCTCCGACAGCACCAGCCAAGAGACCCAGTACTTC
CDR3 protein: CASSDSTSQETQYF

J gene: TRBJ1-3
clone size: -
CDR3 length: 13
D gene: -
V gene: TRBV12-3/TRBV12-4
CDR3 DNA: TGTGCCAGCAGTTTCAGACAGGGAAACACCATATATTTT
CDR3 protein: CASSFRQGNTIYF

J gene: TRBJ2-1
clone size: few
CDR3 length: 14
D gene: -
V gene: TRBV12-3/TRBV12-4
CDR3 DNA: TGTGCCAGCAGTGTGTTAGGATCTTACAATGAGCAGTTCTTC
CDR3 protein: CASSVLGSYNEQFF

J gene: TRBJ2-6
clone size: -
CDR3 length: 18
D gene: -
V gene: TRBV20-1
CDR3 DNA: TGCAGTGCTAGAGACCCTTCCCGGGCCCTCTCTGGGGCCAACGTCCTGACTTTC
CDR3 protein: CSARDPSRALSGANVLTF

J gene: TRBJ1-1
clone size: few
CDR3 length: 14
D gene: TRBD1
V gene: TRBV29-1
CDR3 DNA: TGCAGCGTCCCAGGGGGCGCGGGGAACACTGAAGCTTTCTTT
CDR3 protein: CSVPGGAGNTEAFF

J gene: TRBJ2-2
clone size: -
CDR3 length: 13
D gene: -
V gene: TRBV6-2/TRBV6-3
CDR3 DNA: TGTGCCAGCAGTTACATCGAGGCCGGGGAGCTGTTTTTT
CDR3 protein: CASSYIEAGELFF

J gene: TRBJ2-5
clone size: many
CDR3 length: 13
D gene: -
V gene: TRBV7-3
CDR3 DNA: TGTGCCAGCAGCTTAACCTTCCTAGAGACCCAGTACTTC
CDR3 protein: CASSLTFLETQYF

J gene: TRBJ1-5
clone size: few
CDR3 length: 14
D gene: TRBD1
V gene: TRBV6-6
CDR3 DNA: TGTGCCGGAAAAACAGGGGAAGGCAATCAGCCCCAGCATTTT
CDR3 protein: CAGKTGEGNQPQHF

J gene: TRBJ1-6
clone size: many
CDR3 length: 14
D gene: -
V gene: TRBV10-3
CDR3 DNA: TGTGCCATCAGTCTACAGCAGAATAATTCACCCCTCCACTTT
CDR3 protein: CAISLQQNNSPLHF

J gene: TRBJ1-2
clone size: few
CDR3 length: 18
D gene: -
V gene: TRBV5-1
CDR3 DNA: TGCGCCAGCAGCTCCATGGGCTCAATTTCTTTGCGGATCTATGGCTACACCTTC
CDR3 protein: CASSSMGSISLRIYGYTF